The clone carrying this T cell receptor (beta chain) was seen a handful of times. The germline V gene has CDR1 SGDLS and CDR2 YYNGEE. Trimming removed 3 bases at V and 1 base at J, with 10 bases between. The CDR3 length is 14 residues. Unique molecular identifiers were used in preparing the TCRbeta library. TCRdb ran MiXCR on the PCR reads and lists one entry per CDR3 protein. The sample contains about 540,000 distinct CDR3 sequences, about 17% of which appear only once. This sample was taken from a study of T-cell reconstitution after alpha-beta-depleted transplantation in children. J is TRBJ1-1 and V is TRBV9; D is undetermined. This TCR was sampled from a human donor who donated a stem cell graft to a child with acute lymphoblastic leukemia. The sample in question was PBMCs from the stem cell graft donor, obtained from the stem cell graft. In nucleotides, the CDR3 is TGTGCCAGCAGCGCGATAGTCGCGAACACTGAAGCTTTCTTT. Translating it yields CASSAIVANTEAFF. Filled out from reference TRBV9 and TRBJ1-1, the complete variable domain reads DSGVTQTPKHLITATGQRVTLRCSPRSGDLSVYWYQQSLDQGLQFLIQYYNGEERAKGNILERFSAQQFPDLHSELNLSSLELGDSALYFCASSAIVANTEAFFGQGTRLTVV.